The 13 T cell receptor beta chains in this list originate from one sample, sequenced in a study of blood T cell repertoires in COVID-19. TCRdb's copy holds only in-frame clones and misses some; the assay was immunoSEQ multiplex PCR. The data hold roughly 320,000 clones, with approximately 90% observed a single time. What was sequenced was peripheral blood. All receptors derive from a woman in her fifties or sixties with COVID-19, enrolled during active disease.

The chain recombines TRBV6-1 with TRBJ1-5; D possibly corresponds to TRBD1 (5 bases). The CDR3 runs to 15 residues. V dropped 0 bases and J dropped 4 bases, with 10 bases sitting between them. CDR1 and CDR2 from the germline V gene are MNHNS and SASEGT. CDR3 in amino acids: CASSEAGGGNQPQHF. The CDR3 bases are TGTGCCAGCAGTGAAGCAGGTGGGGGGAATCAGCCCCAGCATTTT.

The chain combines TRBV29-1 with TRBJ2-2; 11 bases match TRBD2. The CDR3 is 15 amino acids. After removal of 4 bases from V and 5 bases from J, the junction contained 6 bases not matched to a gene. Per germline, CDR1 SQVTM and CDR2 ANQGSEA. The CDR3 DNA sequence: TGCAGCGTTGGAACTAGCGGGAGTCGGACCGGGGAGCTGTTTTTT. It codes for CSVGTSGSRTGELFF.

The chain carries TRBV5-6 and TRBJ2-2; 11 nucleotides match TRBD1. Germline values: CDR1 SGHDT, CDR2 YYEEEE. V dropped 2 bases and J dropped 8; count of bases not matched to a gene: 5. The CDR3 sequence is 15 residues long. The CDR3 DNA follows: TGTGCCAGCAGCTTCGGGACAGGGGGAATTGGGGAGCTGTTTTTT. Protein: CASSFGTGGIGELFF. Full variable domain (remainder filled in from reference TRBV5-6 and TRBJ2-2): DAGVTQSPTHLIKTRGQQVTLRCSPKSGHDTVSWYQQALGQGPQFIFQYYEEEERQRGNFPDRFSGHQFPNYSSELNVNALLLGDSALYLCASSFGTGGIGELFFGEGSRLTVL.

This sequence joins TRBV7-3 and TRBJ2-1, with 8 bases identical to TRBD2. This CDR3 has 15 residues. Germline V CDR1 and CDR2: SGHTA, FQGTGA. V shed 2 bases and J 8 bases; nucleotides not matched to a gene: 8. As DNA, the CDR3 is TGTGCCAGCAGCTTACGGGAGGGCTCAGTCCATGAGCAGTTCTTC. Translating it yields CASSLREGSVHEQFF.

V gene TRBV30 combines with J gene TRBJ2-2, with D perhaps matching TRBD2 (5 bases). V lost 4 bases, J lost 1 base, and 10 bases lay in between. The length of the CDR3 is 14 residues. CDR1 and CDR2 from the germline V gene are GTSNPN and SVGIG (reference sequence). The CDR3 loop reads CAWTRTVNTGELFF. DNA of the CDR3: TGTGCCTGGACTCGGACTGTGAACACCGGGGAGCTGTTTTTT.

The chain has TRBV9 and TRBJ2-7; 9 nucleotides line up with TRBD2. Germline CDR1 and CDR2: SGDLS and YYNGEE. Unmatched junction bases numbered 6, after V lost 2 bases and J lost 3 bases. This CDR3 contains 15 residues. The CDR3 DNA reads as TGTGCCAGCAGCGTCGCCTCTAGCGGGATCTACGAGCAGTACTTC. Amino acid sequence: CASSVASSGIYEQYF.

The chain recombines TRBV5-1 with TRBJ1-1; D is possibly TRBD1 (6 bases). Deletions cut 4 bases from V and 5 bases from J, with 9 bases between. CDR1 SGHRS and CDR2 YFSETQ come from the germline V gene. The CDR3 runs 12 residues. The CDR3 DNA sequence: TGCGCCAGCAGCCCACAGGGTACTGAAGCTTTCTTT. Translation: CASSPQGTEAFF.

The count of this clone is one. The chain combines TRBV9 with TRBJ2-7, with 7 nucleotides matching TRBD2. Germline-derived CDR1 and CDR2 are SGDLS and YYNGEE. The CDR3 length is 15 residues. The V gene end was trimmed by 0 bases and the J gene end by 1 base; junction bases not matched to a gene: 4. The CDR3 bases are TGTGCCAGCAGCGTAGGGTGGGAGGGGTCCTACGAGCAGTACTTC. Protein sequence: CASSVGWEGSYEQYF.

The V gene is TRBV29-1, the J gene TRBJ2-1; 11 bases are a match to TRBD2. Germline loops: CDR1 SQVTM, CDR2 ANQGSEA. The CDR3 covers 12 residues. With 6 bases clipped from V and 7 bases from J, the junction kept 2 bases outside the gene matches. DNA of the CDR3: TGCAGCGTCGGGACTAGCGGAAATGAGCAGTTCTTC. Residues: CSVGTSGNEQFF.

The J gene is TRBJ2-3, the V gene TRBV7-8, with 9 positions matching TRBD2. The germline V gene has CDR1 SGHVS and CDR2 FQNEAQ. V trimming: 3 bases; J trimming: 2 bases; junction bases outside the gene matches: 3. The CDR3 extends over 15 amino acids. The CDR3: CASSFLAGPTDTQYF. In DNA, the CDR3 is TGTGCCAGCAGCTTCCTAGCGGGGCCCACAGATACGCAGTATTTT.

V is TRBV7-9 and J is TRBJ2-1, with D possibly matching TRBD2 (5 bases). The germline V gene encodes CDR1 SEHNR and CDR2 FQNEAQ (reference sequence). Trimming left V 3 bases short and J 4 bases short, with 7 bases between. This CDR3 has 13 residues. The CDR3 region has the DNA TGTGCCAGCAGCTTTCGGGAATACAATGAGCAGTTCTTC. It encodes CASSFREYNEQFF. The full variable domain, its missing parts supplied by reference TRBV7-9 and TRBJ2-1, is DTGVSQNPRHKITKRGQNVTFRCDPISEHNRLYWYRQTLGQGPEFLTYFQNEAQLEKSRLLSDRFSAERPKGSFSTLEIQRTEQGDSAMYLCASSFREYNEQFFGPGTRLTVL.

The V and J genes are TRBV30 and TRBJ2-1; 7 nucleotides match TRBD2. The J segment lost 3 bases and the V segment lost 4 bases, leaving 9 bases of the junction unmatched. This CDR3 contains 15 residues. CDR1 and CDR2 from the germline V gene are GTSNPN and SVGIG (reference sequence). In DNA, the CDR3 is TGTGCCTGGAATCGCGGGAGTCTTGACTACAATGAGCAGTTCTTC. It yields the protein CAWNRGSLDYNEQFF.

The chain links TRBV5-1 to TRBJ2-7, with 11 bases lining up with TRBD2. V was clipped by 4 bases and J by 3 bases; unmatched bases: 18. Germline CDR1 reads SGHRS; CDR2 reads YFSETQ. CDR3 length: 19 amino acids. The CDR3 is CASSRTGGGRTSGFYEQYF. The CDR3, as DNA: TGCGCCAGCAGCCGAACAGGGGGCGGCCGGACTAGCGGGTTCTACGAGCAGTACTTC.